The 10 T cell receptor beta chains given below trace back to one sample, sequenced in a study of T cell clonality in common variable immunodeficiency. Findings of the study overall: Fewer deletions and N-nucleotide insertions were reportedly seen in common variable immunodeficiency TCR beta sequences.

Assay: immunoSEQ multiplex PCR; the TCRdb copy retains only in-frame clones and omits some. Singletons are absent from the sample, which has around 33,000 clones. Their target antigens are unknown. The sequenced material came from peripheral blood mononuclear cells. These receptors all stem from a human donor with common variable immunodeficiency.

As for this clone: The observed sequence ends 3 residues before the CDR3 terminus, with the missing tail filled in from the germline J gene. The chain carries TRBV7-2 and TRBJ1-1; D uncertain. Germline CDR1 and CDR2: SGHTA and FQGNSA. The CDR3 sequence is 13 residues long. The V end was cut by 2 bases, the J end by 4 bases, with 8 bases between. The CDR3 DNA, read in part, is TGTGCCAGCAGCTTAACAGTCCTCACTGAA. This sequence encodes CASSLTVLTE. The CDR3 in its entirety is CASSLTVLTEAFF.

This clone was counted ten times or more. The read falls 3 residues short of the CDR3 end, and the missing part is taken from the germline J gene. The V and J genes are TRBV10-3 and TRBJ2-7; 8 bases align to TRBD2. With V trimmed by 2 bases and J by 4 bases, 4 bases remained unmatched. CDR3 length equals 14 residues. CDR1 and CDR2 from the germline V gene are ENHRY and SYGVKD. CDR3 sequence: CAISETSGSYEQYF. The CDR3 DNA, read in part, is TGTGCCATCAGTGAGACTAGCGGATCGTACGAG.

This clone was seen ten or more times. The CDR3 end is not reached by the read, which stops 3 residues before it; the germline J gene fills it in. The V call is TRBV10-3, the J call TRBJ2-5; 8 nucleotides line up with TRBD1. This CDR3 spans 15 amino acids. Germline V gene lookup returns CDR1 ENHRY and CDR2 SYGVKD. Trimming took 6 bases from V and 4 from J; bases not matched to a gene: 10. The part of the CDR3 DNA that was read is TGTGCCATCAGCGCCGGGACAGGAATACGAGAGACC. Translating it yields CAISAGTGIRET. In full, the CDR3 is CAISAGTGIRETQYF.

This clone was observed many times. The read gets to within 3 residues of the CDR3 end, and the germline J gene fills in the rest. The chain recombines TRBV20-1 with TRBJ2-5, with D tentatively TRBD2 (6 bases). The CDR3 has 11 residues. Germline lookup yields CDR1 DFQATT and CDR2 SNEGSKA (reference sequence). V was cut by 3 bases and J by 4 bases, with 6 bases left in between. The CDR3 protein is CSARGGETQYF. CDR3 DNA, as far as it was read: TGCAGTGCTAGGGGGGGAGAGACC.

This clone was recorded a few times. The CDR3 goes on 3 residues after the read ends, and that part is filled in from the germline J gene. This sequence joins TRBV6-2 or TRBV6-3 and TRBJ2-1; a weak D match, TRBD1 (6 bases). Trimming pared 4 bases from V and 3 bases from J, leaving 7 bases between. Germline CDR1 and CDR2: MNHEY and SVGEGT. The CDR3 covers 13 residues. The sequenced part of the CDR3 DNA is TGTGCCAGCAGTTTGGGACACTACAATGAG. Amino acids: CASSLGHYNE. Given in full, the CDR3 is CASSLGHYNEQFF.

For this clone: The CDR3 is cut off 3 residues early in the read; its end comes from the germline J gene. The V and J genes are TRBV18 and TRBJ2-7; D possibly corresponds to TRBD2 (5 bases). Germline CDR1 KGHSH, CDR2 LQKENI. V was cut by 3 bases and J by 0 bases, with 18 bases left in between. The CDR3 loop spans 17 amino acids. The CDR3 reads CASSPAAGQVSSYEQYF. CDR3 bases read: TGTGCCAGCTCACCCGCCGCGGGCCAGGTGAGCTCCTACGAG.

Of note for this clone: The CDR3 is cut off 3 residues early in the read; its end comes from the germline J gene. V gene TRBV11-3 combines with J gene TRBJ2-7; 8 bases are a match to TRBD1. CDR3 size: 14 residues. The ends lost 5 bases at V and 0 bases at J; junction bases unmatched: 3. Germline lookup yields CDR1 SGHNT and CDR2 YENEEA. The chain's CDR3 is CASSPGGASYEQYF. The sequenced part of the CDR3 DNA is TGTGCCAGCAGCCCAGGGGGCGCCTCCTACGAG.

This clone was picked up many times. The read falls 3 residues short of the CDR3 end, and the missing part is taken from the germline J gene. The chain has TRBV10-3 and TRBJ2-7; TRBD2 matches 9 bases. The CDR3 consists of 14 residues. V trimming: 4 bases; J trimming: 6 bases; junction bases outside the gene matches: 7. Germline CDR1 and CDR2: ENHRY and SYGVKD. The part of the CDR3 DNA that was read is TGTGCCATCAGTGGGCATAGCGGGAGTGTCGAG. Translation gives CAISGHSGSVE. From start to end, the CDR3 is CAISGHSGSVEQYF.

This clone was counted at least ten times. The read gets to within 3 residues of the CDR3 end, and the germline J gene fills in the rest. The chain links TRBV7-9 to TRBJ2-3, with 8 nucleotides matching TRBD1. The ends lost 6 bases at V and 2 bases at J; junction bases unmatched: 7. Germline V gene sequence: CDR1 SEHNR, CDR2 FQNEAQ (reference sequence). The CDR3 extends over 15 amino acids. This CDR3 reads CASSYLQGVTDTQYF. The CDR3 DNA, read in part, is TGTGCCAGCAGTTACCTACAGGGGGTCACAGATACG. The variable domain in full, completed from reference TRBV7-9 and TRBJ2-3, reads DTGVSQNPRHKITKRGQNVTFRCDPISEHNRLYWYRQTLGQGPEFLTYFQNEAQLEKSRLLSDRFSAERPKGSFSTLEIQRTEQGDSAMYLCASSYLQGVTDTQYFGPGTRLTVL.

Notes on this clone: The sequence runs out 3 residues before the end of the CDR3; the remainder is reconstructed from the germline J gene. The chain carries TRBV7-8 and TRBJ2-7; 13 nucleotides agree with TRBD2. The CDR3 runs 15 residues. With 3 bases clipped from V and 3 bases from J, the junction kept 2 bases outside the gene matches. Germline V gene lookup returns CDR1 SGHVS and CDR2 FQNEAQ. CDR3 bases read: TGTGCCAGCAGCTTCGGACTAGCGGGGGTCTACGAG. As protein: CASSFGLAGVYE. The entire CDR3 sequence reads CASSFGLAGVYEQYF.